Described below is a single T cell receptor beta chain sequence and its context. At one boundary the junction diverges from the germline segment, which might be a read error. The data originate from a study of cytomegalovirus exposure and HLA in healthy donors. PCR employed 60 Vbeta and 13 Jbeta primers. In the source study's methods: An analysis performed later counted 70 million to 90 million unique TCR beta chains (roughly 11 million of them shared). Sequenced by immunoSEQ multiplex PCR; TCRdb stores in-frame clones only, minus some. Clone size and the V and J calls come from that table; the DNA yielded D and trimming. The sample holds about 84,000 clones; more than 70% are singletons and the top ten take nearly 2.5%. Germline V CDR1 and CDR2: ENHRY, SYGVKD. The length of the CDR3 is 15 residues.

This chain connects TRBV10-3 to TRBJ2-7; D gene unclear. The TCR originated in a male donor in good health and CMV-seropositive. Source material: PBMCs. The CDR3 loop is CAISAIQRVSHEQYF. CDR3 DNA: TGTGCCATCAGTGCTATACAACGGGTCTCCCACGAGCAGTACTTC.